The rows below give T cell receptor beta chains drawn from one sample of a study of T cells in Graves' hyperthyroidism and ophthalmopathy. One entry per CDR3 protein, called by TCRdb with MiXCR from the multiplex PCR reads. The sample consists of approximately 600,000 distinct CDR3 sequences, 14% of them appearing once. Specimen: blood. These receptor sequences come from a woman between 25 and 40 years old with Graves' hyperthyroidism that later progressed to Graves' ophthalmopathy. Both conserved end residues are part of each CDR3. Fields, in order: V gene, D gene, clone size, J gene, CDR3 DNA, CDR3 protein. A D gene is named only where the DNA matches it firmly. Expanded clones are given a class, and other clones once, few, many or no size at all.

TRBV6-1,-,few,TRBJ2-7,TGTGCCAGCAGGAGGGGACCCCTCGAGCAGTACTTC,CASRRGPLEQYF
TRBV27,TRBD2,-,TRBJ2-7,TGTGCCAGCAAACTAGCGGGAGTTAGCTCCTACGAGCAGTACTTC,CASKLAGVSSYEQYF
TRBV12-3/TRBV12-4,TRBD1,many,TRBJ2-5,TGTGCCAGCAGCTCTTGGGACAGGGGGGTAGAAGAGACCCAGTACTTC,CASSSWDRGVEETQYF
TRBV6-1,-,-,TRBJ1-2,TGTGCCAGCACCCCACAGGGAGGAGGAGATGGCTACACCTTC,CASTPQGGGDGYTF
TRBV7-3,-,many,TRBJ2-7,TGTGCCAGCAGCTTAGGGGCAGGTGCCGAGCAGTACTTC,CASSLGAGAEQYF
TRBV7-3,-,many,TRBJ2-1,TGTGCCAGCAGCTTAAATGGGAATGAGCAGTTCTTC,CASSLNGNEQFF
TRBV12-3/TRBV12-4,-,many,TRBJ1-3,TGTGCCAGCAGCCTAGGGGCCTCTGGAAACACCATATATTTT,CASSLGASGNTIYF
TRBV7-9,-,-,TRBJ1-6,TGTGCCAGCAGCCCACCCGATGCGTCACCCCTCCACTTT,CASSPPDASPLHF
TRBV19,TRBD1,few,TRBJ2-2,TGTGCCAGTACGGGACAGGGGACCTCTTTTGGGGCCACCGGGGAGCTGTTTTTT,CASTGQGTSFGATGELFF
TRBV13,TRBD1,few,TRBJ1-2,TGTGCCAGCAGCTCCGACAGGGGGCGAGGTTATGGCTACACCTTC,CASSSDRGRGYGYTF
TRBV27,TRBD2,-,TRBJ2-7,TGTGCCAGCAGTGCCCCGGGACTAGCGGCCTCCTACGATCAGTACTTC,CASSAPGLAASYDQYF
TRBV3-1,-,few,TRBJ1-2,TGTGCCAGCAGCCCGGGCCATGGCTACACCTTC,CASSPGHGYTF
TRBV18,-,-,TRBJ1-3,TGTGCCAGCTCACCAGGGGCAGGAACGTTTGGAAACACCATATATTTT,CASSPGAGTFGNTIYF
TRBV30,-,many,TRBJ1-4,TGTGCCTGGAGGTCGCGGTCAGCACATAGGGGAAAACTGTTTTTT,CAWRSRSAHRGKLFF
TRBV7-9,-,few,TRBJ1-2,TGTGCCAGCTCCCTTTTGGGGAACGGCTACACCTTC,CASSLLGNGYTF
TRBV11-2,TRBD1,many,TRBJ2-7,TGTGCCAGCAGCACAACAGGGGGCTTGGACGAGCAGTACTTC,CASSTTGGLDEQYF
TRBV9,TRBD2,-,TRBJ2-1,TGTGCCAGCAGCGTGACTTCTACTAGCGGTTCCTACAATGAGCAGTTCTTC,CASSVTSTSGSYNEQFF
TRBV3-1,TRBD1,many,TRBJ1-5,TGTGCCAGCAGCAAAGGGACAGGGTTGTGGGGCAATCAGCCCCAGCATTTT,CASSKGTGLWGNQPQHF
TRBV5-1,-,-,TRBJ1-4,TGCGCCAGCAGCTGGCAGGGAGGCGAAAAACTGTTTTTT,CASSWQGGEKLFF
TRBV20-1,-,many,TRBJ2-3,TGCAGTGGGCATGGGGGAAGCACAGATACGCAGTATTTT,CSGHGGSTDTQYF
TRBV18,-,many,TRBJ2-3,TGTGCCAGCTCACAGGGGGGTAGCACAGATACGCAGTATTTT,CASSQGGSTDTQYF
TRBV18,-,many,TRBJ1-5,TGTGCCAGCTCACTAGGGGTAAGGGAGCCCCAGCATTTT,CASSLGVREPQHF
TRBV20-1,-,many,TRBJ1-1,TGCAGTGCTAGAACGGTCATGAACACTGAAGCTTTCTTT,CSARTVMNTEAFF
TRBV10-3,-,many,TRBJ2-7,TGTGCCATCAGTGAGTCGATTCTCAACGAGCAGTACTTC,CAISESILNEQYF
TRBV2,-,few,TRBJ1-2,TGTGCCAGCAGTGGTGAGGTTAGCTTGTATGGCTACACCTTC,CASSGEVSLYGYTF
TRBV6-6,TRBD1,many,TRBJ1-1,TGTGCCAGCAGTTACCAGGGGGGGTACACTGAAGCTTTCTTT,CASSYQGGYTEAFF
TRBV19,TRBD1,-,TRBJ1-2,TGTGCCAGTAGTATAGACCGGGGACAGGGGGCCGATGGCTACACCTTC,CASSIDRGQGADGYTF
TRBV3-1,TRBD2,many,TRBJ2-7,TGTGCCAGCAGCTTATCCCTAGCGGGAGTTTCTCACGAGCAGTACTTC,CASSLSLAGVSHEQYF
TRBV30,-,-,TRBJ2-2,TGTGCCTTGCGGGCCTCTGGCACCGGGGAGCTGTTTTTT,CALRASGTGELFF
TRBV25-1,-,few,TRBJ2-7,TGTGCCGGCAGTCCCTTCGGGAGAGGGGGAACCTACGAGCAGTACTTC,CAGSPFGRGGTYEQYF
TRBV6-5,-,few,TRBJ2-1,TGTGCCAGCAGTTACCTAAGCTCCTACAATGAGCAGTTCTTC,CASSYLSSYNEQFF
TRBV20-1,TRBD2,-,TRBJ2-5,TGCAGTGCTAGGGCTGGACTAGCGTCTTGGGAGACCCAGTACTTC,CSARAGLASWETQYF
TRBV7-3,-,few,TRBJ2-2,TGTGCCAGCAGCCCCGGATTAACTACCGGGGAGCTGTTTTTT,CASSPGLTTGELFF
TRBV7-9,TRBD1,many,TRBJ1-1,TGTGCCAGCAGCTTAGTCTCAGGGGGAATGGGGACTGAAGCTTTCTTT,CASSLVSGGMGTEAFF
TRBV5-1,TRBD2,many,TRBJ2-1,TGCGCCAGCAGCTTGAATCCCCAGCGGGAGGGCCATGAGCAGTTCTTC,CASSLNPQREGHEQFF